The 8 T cell receptor beta chains reported below all come from one sample, sequenced in a study of early T cells in non-severe SARS-CoV-2 infection. MiXCR was run by TCRdb on the 5' RACE reads, yielding one entry per CDR3 protein. Of tens of thousands of distinct CDR3 sequences in the sample, 6% to 7% were seen once. Sequences were obtained from whole blood. These receptors all come from an adult who was a healthcare worker with PCR-confirmed SARS-CoV-2 infection or an uninfected control (not recorded which).

This clonotype was observed at least ten times. The V call is TRBV4-3, the J call TRBJ2-7; the match to TRBD1 covers 10 bases. Germline V CDR1 and CDR2: LGHNA, YSLEER. The CDR3 is 16 amino acids. V was pared by 4 bases and J by 6 bases, with 12 bases of the junction left unmatched. The CDR3 spells CASSLTTGGFASEQYF. DNA of the CDR3: TGCGCCAGCAGCCTCACGACAGGGGGCTTTGCTTCCGAGCAGTACTTC.

This clonotype has ten or more counts. The chain carries TRBV6-2 or TRBV6-3 and TRBJ1-1; D is possibly TRBD1 (6 bases). The V gene lost 6 bases and the J gene lost 8 bases, with 25 bases spanning the gap. Germline V lookup: CDR1 MNHEY, CDR2 SVGEGT. The CDR3 sequence is 16 residues long. The CDR3 DNA sequence: TGTGCCAGCAGCCTTACCTACAGGGACCCGGCCGAGGAAGCTTTCTTT. Residues: CASSLTYRDPAEEAFF.

The V call is TRBV7-9, the J call TRBJ2-7; TRBD2 matches 8 bases. V was pared by 5 bases and J by 3 bases, with 3 bases of the junction left unmatched. Per germline, CDR1 SEHNR and CDR2 FQNEAQ (reference sequence). CDR3 length: 13 amino acids. The CDR3 reads CASSALAGYEQYF. CDR3 sequence (DNA): TGTGCCAGCAGCGCCCTAGCGGGCTACGAGCAGTACTTC.

This clonotype was seen only a few times. This chain uses TRBV19 with TRBJ2-7; the match to TRBD1 covers 7 bases. CDR1 is LNHDA, CDR2 SQIVND, per germline (reference sequence). The CDR3 is 13 amino acids. With 5 bases clipped from V and 2 bases from J, the junction kept 3 bases outside the gene matches. This CDR3 is CASSSGTAYEQYF. In DNA, the CDR3 is TGTGCCAGTAGTTCCGGGACAGCCTACGAGCAGTACTTC.

The CDR3 sequence is CASSPDGIPTDTQYF. CDR3 DNA: TGTGCCAGCAGCCCGGACGGAATACCGACAGATACGCAGTATTTT. The chain joins TRBV7-8 to TRBJ2-3, with D uncertain. V was pared by 5 bases and J by 3 bases, with 15 bases between. This CDR3 has 15 amino acids. CDR1 is SGHVS and CDR2 is FQNEAQ in the germline V gene.

This clonotype was recorded a few times. The rearrangement links TRBV7-2 to TRBJ1-1; D gene ambiguous. CDR3 size: 15 residues. V gave up 5 bases and J gave up 1 base, with 14 bases separating them. CDR1 and CDR2 (germline): SGHTA, FQGNSA. The CDR3 DNA sequence: TGTGCCAGCAGCGCCGGACCGATCAAGAACACTGAAGCTTTCTTT. The encoded protein is CASSAGPIKNTEAFF.

This clonotype showed up many times. The chain couples TRBV20-1 to TRBJ1-4, with 8 bases fitting TRBD1. The CDR3 has 15 residues. After removal of 3 bases from V and 7 bases from J, the junction contained 10 bases not matched to a gene. The V gene's germline CDR1 is DFQATT and CDR2 SNEGSKA (reference sequence). CDR3 amino acids: CSASRPGGASEKLFF. CDR3 coding DNA: TGCAGTGCTAGTAGGCCAGGGGGCGCGAGTGAAAAACTGTTTTTT.

This clonotype has at least ten counts. One end of the junction varies from germline; a read error may be responsible. The chain is built from TRBV7-7 and TRBJ1-1, with D maybe TRBD1 (5 bases). The germline V gene encodes CDR1 SSHAT and CDR2 FNYEAQ (reference sequence). This CDR3 contains 17 residues. The CDR3 is CASSPRGDGIMNTEAFF. For the CDR3, the DNA is TGTGCTAGCAGCCCCCGAGGGGATGGGATCATGAACACTGAAGCTTTCTTT.